The 11 T cell receptor beta chains below all came from one sample that was sequenced in a study of a mutant IDH1 vaccine in newly diagnosed glioma. Specified time point: baseline, week 1 (first vaccination visit). Treatment defined: pre-vaccination baseline after standard-of-care therapy. Sequencing was performed with immunoSEQ multiplex PCR; in TCRdb, only in-frame clones are kept and a portion is missing. Of 60,000 to 75,000 clones in the sample, around four fifths were seen once. The sequenced sample was peripheral blood mononuclear cells (PBMCs), obtained from a glioma patient treated with radiotherapy, temozolomide or both. The receptors here all came from a woman in her late teens or twenties with glioma. Some clones in this sample may be carry-over from other donors' samples.

The chain couples TRBV7-2 to TRBJ2-2, with D perhaps TRBD2 (7 bases). CDR1 is SGHTA, CDR2 FQGNSA, per germline. Trimming removed 4 bases at V and 5 bases at J, with 17 bases between. The length of the CDR3 is 16 residues. CDR3 DNA sequence: TGTGCCAGCAGCTCCCGGAGGGGAGGGGGAACCGGGGAGCTGTTTTTT. The encoded protein is CASSSRRGGGTGELFF. Based on the CDR3 plus reference TRBV7-2 and TRBJ2-2, the full variable domain is GAGVSQSPSNKVTEKGKDVELRCDPISGHTALYWYRQSLGQGLEFLIYFQGNSAPDKSGLPSDRFSAERTGGSVSTLTIQRTQQEDSAVYLCASSSRRGGGTGELFFGEGSRLTVL.

V and J are TRBV6-5 and TRBJ1-4; 7 bases are shared with TRBD1. The J segment lost 8 bases and the V segment lost 6 bases, leaving 9 bases of the junction unmatched. The CDR3 length is 14 residues. Germline values: CDR1 MNHEY, CDR2 SVGAGI. The CDR3 reads CASRDEVQGEKLFF. CDR3 coding DNA: TGTGCCAGCAGGGACGAAGTACAGGGGGAAAAACTGTTTTTT.

The J gene is TRBJ2-7, the V gene TRBV9, with no clear D. This CDR3 spans 13 amino acids. Between the trimmed V and J ends, which lost 0 bases and 1 base, there was a span of 5 bases. Germline values: CDR1 SGDLS, CDR2 YYNGEE. The chain's CDR3 is CASSVADSYEQYF. DNA of the CDR3: TGTGCCAGCAGCGTAGCGGATTCCTACGAGCAGTACTTC.

The chain has TRBV20-1 and TRBJ2-2; D not certain. The length of the CDR3 is 11 residues. CDR1 is DFQATT, CDR2 SNEGSKA, per germline (reference sequence). Trimming shortened V by 5 bases and J by 0 bases, and 1 base separated the two germline ends. For the CDR3, the DNA is TGCAGTGCTGCGAACACCGGGGAGCTGTTTTTT. It yields the protein CSAANTGELFF.

This clone appeared a few times. This chain joins TRBV7-8 and TRBJ1-5; D gene unclear. V dropped 4 bases and J dropped 5 bases, with 6 bases sitting between them. Germline CDR1 is SGHVS and CDR2 is FQNEAQ. There are 12 residues in the CDR3. The DNA of the CDR3 is TGTGCCAGCAGCTATCCGGATCAGCCCCAGCATTTT. Its protein is CASSYPDQPQHF.

The chain uses TRBV9 and TRBJ1-2, with unresolved D. The CDR3 contains 10 residues. Germline loops: CDR1 SGDLS, CDR2 YYNGEE. V was trimmed by 3 bases and J by 8 bases, leaving 5 bases between them. The CDR3 nucleotides are TGTGCCAGCAGCGGGCGGGGCTACACCTTC. Residues: CASSGRGYTF.

In its sample, this clone was seen a few times. The genes are TRBV27 and TRBJ1-5; D is undetermined. The germline gives CDR1 MNHEY, CDR2 SMNVEV (reference sequence). The V gene lost 3 bases and the J gene lost 9 bases, with 18 bases spanning the gap. This CDR3 is built from 15 residues. CDR3 bases: TGTGCCAGCAGTTTTTTGTCAGGCCGATCAGGGCCCCAGCATTTT. Encoded protein: CASSFLSGRSGPQHF.

The chain links TRBV11-3 to TRBJ2-1; 8 nucleotides align to TRBD2. J was trimmed by 2 bases and V by 7 bases; bases with no gene match: 7. The CDR3 extends over 15 amino acids. Germline CDR1 is SGHNT and CDR2 is YENEEA. CDR3 in amino acids: CASIMGGGTYNEQFF. For the CDR3, the DNA is TGTGCCAGCATCATGGGCGGGGGGACCTACAATGAGCAGTTCTTC.

V gene TRBV27 combines with J gene TRBJ2-1; 9 bases fit TRBD1. V lost 6 bases to trimming and J lost 1 base; unmatched junction nucleotides: 4. CDR1 is MNHEY, CDR2 SMNVEV, per germline (reference sequence). The CDR3 has 15 amino acids. The CDR3 spells CASSDGTGSYNEQFF. In DNA form, the CDR3 reads TGTGCCAGCAGCGATGGGACAGGGTCCTACAATGAGCAGTTCTTC.

This clone has a single count. The V gene is TRBV10-2, the J gene TRBJ1-2; D is undetermined. The ends were cut back, 0 bases at V and 2 bases at J, with 7 bases in the middle. Germline V lookup: CDR1 WSHSY, CDR2 SAAADI. The length of the CDR3 is 14 residues. The CDR3 bases are TGCGCCAGCAGTGAGTCGGGCCCCAACTATGGCTACACCTTC. It translates to CASSESGPNYGYTF.

The chain recombines TRBV7-9 with TRBJ2-7, with D unresolved. The CDR3 loop spans 12 amino acids. The germline gives CDR1 SEHNR, CDR2 FQNEAQ (reference sequence). V was clipped by 4 bases and J by 5 bases, with 9 bases between them. This CDR3 is CASSSLRDEQYF. The CDR3 DNA follows: TGTGCCAGCAGCTCCCTCCGGGACGAGCAGTACTTC.